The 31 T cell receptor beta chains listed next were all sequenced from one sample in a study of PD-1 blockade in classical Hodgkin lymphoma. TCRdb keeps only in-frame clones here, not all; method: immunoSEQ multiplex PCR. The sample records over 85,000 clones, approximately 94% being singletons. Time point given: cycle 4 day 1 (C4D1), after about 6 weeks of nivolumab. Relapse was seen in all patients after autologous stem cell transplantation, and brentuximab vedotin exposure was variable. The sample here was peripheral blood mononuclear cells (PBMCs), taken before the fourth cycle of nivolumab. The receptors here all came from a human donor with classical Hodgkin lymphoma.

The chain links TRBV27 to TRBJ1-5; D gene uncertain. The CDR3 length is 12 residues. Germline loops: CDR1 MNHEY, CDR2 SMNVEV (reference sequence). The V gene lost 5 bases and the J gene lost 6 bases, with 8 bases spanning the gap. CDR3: CASSTPSQPQHF. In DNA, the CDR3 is TGTGCCAGCAGTACACCGTCTCAGCCCCAGCATTTT.

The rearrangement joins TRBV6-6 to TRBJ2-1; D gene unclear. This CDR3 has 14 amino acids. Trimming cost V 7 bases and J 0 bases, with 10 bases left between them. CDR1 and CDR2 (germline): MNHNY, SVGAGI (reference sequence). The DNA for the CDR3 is TGTGCCAGCAATCTACACGACTCCTACAATGAGCAGTTCTTC. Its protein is CASNLHDSYNEQFF.

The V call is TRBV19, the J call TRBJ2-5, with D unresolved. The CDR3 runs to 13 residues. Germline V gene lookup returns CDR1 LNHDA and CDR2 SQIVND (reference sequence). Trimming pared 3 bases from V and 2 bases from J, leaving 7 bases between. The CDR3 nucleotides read TGTGCCAGTAGTATTGCCCGGCAAGAGACCCAGTACTTC. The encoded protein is CASSIARQETQYF. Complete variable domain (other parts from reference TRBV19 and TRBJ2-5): DGGITQSPKYLFRKEGQNVTLSCEQNLNHDAMYWYRQDPGQGLRLIYYSQIVNDFQKGDIAEGYSVSREKKESFPLTVTSAQKNPTAFYLCASSIARQETQYFGPGTRLLVL.

The CDR3 loop is CASSQDIGRALNEQFF. In DNA, the CDR3 is TGCGCCAGCAGCCAAGATATAGGGAGAGCTCTCAATGAGCAGTTCTTC. The chain links TRBV4-1 to TRBJ2-1; possibly TRBD2 for D (5 bases). The CDR3 runs to 16 residues. V was clipped by 0 bases and J by 6 bases, with 15 bases between them. Germline CDR1 reads MGHRA; CDR2 reads YSYEKL.

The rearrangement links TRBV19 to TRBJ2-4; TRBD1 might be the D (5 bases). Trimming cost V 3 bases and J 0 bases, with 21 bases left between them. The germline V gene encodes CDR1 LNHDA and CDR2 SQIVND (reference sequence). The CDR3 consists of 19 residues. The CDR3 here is CASSILFAQDELAKNIQYF. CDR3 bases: TGTGCCAGTAGTATCCTGTTCGCACAGGACGAACTAGCCAAAAACATTCAGTACTTC.

The CDR3 coding sequence is TGTGCCAGCAGTTTAATAGTTTTCGGCCAGCCCCAGCATTTT. It codes for CASSLIVFGQPQHF. The rearrangement links TRBV27 to TRBJ1-5; D gene unclear. The V and J ends lost 2 bases and 7 bases respectively, with 12 bases between them. Germline CDR1 is MNHEY and CDR2 is SMNVEV (reference sequence). The CDR3 sequence is 14 residues long.

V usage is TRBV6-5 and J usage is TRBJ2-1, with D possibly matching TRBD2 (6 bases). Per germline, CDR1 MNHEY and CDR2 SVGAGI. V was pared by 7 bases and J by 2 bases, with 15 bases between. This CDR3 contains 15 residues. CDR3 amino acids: CASISTGGPYNEQFF. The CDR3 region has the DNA TGTGCCAGCATTTCGACCGGGGGTCCCTACAATGAGCAGTTCTTC.

The CDR3 nucleotides are TGTGCCAGCAAGTCGGGCAGCATCACCGGCTACACCTTC. This codes for CASKSGSITGYTF. The V call is TRBV6-6, the J call TRBJ1-2; D is undetermined. Germline CDR1 MNHNY, CDR2 SVGAGI (reference sequence). Trimming stripped 7 bases from V and 8 bases from J, with 17 bases between. This CDR3 spans 13 amino acids.

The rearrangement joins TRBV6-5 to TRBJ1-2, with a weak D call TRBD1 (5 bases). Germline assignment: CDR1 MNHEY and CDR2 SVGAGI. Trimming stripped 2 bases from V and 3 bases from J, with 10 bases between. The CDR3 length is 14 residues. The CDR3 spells CASSYGQGYYGYTF. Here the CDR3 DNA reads TGTGCCAGCAGTTACGGGCAGGGTTACTATGGCTACACCTTC.

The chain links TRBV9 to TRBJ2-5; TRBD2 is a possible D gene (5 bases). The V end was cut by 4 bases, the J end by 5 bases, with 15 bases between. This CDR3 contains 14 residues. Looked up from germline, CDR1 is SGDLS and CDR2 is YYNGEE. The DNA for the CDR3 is TGTGCCAGCAGCACCTCGGACTGGGCGGAGACCCAGTACTTC. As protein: CASSTSDWAETQYF.

CDR3 amino acids: CASSPERGQGYGYTF. DNA for the CDR3: TGCGCCAGCAGTCCCGAGAGGGGTCAAGGGTATGGCTACACCTTC. The rearrangement links TRBV4-1 to TRBJ1-2; a weak D match, TRBD1 (5 bases). Germline lookup yields CDR1 MGHRA and CDR2 YSYEKL. The CDR3 has 15 amino acids. The V end lost 6 bases, the J end lost 5 bases, and 19 bases lay between the germline ends.

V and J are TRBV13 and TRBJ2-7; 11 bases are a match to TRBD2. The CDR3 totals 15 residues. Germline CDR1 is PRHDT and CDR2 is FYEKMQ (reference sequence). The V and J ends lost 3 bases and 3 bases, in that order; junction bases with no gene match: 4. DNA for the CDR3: TGTGCCAGCAGCTTTACTAGCGGGAGCCTCTACGAGCAGTACTTC. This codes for CASSFTSGSLYEQYF.

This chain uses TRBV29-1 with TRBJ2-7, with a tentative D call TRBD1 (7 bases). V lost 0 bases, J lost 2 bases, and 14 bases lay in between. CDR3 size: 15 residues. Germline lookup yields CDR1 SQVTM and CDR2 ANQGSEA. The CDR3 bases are TGCAGCGTTGAAGATCGTCAGGGGGGACCCTACGAGCAGTACTTC. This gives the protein CSVEDRQGGPYEQYF.

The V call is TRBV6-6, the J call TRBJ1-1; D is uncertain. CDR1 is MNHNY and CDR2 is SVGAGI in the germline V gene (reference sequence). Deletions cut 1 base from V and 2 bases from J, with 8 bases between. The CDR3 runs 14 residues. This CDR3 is CASSYFTANTEAFF. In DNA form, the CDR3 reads TGTGCCAGCAGTTACTTCACAGCTAACACTGAAGCTTTCTTT.

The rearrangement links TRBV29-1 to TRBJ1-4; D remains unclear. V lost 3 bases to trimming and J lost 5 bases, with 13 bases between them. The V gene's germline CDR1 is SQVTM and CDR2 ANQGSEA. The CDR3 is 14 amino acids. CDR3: CSVELSRQNEKLFF. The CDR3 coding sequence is TGCAGCGTTGAGCTGAGCCGACAAAATGAAAAACTGTTTTTT.

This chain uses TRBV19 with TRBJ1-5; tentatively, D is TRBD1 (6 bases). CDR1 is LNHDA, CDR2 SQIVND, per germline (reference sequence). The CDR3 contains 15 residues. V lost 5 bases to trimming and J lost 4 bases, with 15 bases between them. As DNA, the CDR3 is TGTGCCAGTAGTGGGGGGGGCGCTTTTAATCAGCCCCAGCATTTT. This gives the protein CASSGGGAFNQPQHF.

The CDR3 DNA reads TGTGCCAGCAGTAGGGGGGGACGGCTCAATGAGCAGTTCTTC. Translating it yields CASSRGGRLNEQFF. The chain carries TRBV6-5 and TRBJ2-1; tentative D call: TRBD2 (7 bases). The CDR3 covers 14 residues. Between the trimmed V and J ends, which lost 5 bases and 6 bases, there was a span of 14 bases. The germline V gene encodes CDR1 MNHEY and CDR2 SVGAGI.

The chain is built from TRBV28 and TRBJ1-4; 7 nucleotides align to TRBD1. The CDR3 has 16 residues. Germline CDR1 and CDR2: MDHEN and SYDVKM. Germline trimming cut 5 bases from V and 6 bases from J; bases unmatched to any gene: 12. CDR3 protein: CASSTTLPGQDEKLFF. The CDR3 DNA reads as TGTGCCAGCAGTACAACCCTTCCAGGACAGGATGAAAAACTGTTTTTT.

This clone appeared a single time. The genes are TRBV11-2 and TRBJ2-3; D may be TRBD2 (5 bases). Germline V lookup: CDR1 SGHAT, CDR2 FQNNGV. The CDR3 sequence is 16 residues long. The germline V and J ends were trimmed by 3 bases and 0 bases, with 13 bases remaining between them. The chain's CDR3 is CASSFTRFCSTDTQYF. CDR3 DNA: TGTGCCAGCAGCTTCACTAGGTTTTGTAGCACAGATACGCAGTATTTT.

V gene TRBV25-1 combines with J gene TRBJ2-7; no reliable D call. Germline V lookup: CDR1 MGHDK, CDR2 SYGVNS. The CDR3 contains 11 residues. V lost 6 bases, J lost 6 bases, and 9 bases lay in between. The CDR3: CASSGGTEQYF. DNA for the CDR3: TGTGCCAGCAGCGGCGGCACCGAGCAGTACTTC.

The CDR3 bases are TGTGCCAGCTCACCATCCGGGACAGGGGGAGCTTTCTTT. It is translated as CASSPSGTGGAFF. The chain is built from TRBV18 and TRBJ1-1, with 11 positions matching TRBD1. The CDR3 runs to 13 residues. Germline V gives CDR1 KGHSH, CDR2 LQKENI. J gave up 10 bases and V 2 bases, and 3 bases lay outside the gene matches.

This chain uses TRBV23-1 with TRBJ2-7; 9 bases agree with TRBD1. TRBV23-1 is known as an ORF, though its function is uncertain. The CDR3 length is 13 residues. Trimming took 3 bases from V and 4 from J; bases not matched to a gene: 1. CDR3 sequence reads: CASSHGTGYEQYF. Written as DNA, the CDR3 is TGCGCCAGCAGTCATGGGACAGGGTACGAGCAGTACTTC.

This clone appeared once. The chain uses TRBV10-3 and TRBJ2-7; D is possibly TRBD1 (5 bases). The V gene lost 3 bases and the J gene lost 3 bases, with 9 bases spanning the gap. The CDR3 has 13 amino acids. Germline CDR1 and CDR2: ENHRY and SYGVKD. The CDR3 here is CAISDDRYYEQYF. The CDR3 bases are TGTGCCATCAGTGATGACAGATACTACGAGCAGTACTTC.

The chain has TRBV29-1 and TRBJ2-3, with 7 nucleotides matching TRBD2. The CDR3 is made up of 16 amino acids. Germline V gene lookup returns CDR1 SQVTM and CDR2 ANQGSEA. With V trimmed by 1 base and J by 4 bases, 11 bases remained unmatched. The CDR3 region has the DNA TGCAGCGTTGAAGTCGGGGAACTAGCGAGCTCAGATACGCAGTATTTT. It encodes CSVEVGELASSDTQYF.

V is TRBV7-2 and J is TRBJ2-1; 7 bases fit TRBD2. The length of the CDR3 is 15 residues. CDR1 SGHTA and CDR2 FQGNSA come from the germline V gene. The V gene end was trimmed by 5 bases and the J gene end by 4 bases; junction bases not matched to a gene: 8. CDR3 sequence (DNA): TGTGCCAGCAGCCTCGGGACTACCCTTTACAATGAGCAGTTCTTC. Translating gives CASSLGTTLYNEQFF.

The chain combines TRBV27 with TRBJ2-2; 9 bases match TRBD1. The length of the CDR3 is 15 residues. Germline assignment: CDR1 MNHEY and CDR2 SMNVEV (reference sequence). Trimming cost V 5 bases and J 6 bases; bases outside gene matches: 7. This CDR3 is CASSHIGQGPGELFF. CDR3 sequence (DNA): TGTGCCAGCAGTCACATAGGACAGGGGCCCGGGGAGCTGTTTTTT.

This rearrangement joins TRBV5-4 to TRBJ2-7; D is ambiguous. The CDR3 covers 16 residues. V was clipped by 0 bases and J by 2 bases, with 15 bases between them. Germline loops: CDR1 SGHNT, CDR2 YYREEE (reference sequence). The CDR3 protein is CASSLARRYEPYEQYF. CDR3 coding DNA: TGTGCCAGCAGCTTGGCCCGAAGATACGAACCCTACGAGCAGTACTTC. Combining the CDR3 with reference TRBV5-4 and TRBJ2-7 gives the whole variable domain ETGVTQSPTHLIKTRGQQVTLRCSSQSGHNTVSWYQQALGQGPQFIFQYYREEENGRGNFPPRFSGLQFPNYSSELNVNALELDDSALYLCASSLARRYEPYEQYFGPGTRLTVT.

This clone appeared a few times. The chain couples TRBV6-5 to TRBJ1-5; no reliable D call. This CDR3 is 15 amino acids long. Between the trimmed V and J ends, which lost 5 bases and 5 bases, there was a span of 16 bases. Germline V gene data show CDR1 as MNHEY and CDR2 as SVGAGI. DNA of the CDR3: TGTGCCAGCAGTCCGCGTTTCCTATTCGATCAGCCCCAGCATTTT. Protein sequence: CASSPRFLFDQPQHF.

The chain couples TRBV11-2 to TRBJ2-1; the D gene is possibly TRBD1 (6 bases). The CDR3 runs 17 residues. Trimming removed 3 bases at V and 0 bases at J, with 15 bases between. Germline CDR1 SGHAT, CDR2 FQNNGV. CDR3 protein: CASSFFAGVGSYNEQFF. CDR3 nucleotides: TGTGCCAGCAGCTTCTTCGCAGGGGTGGGCTCCTACAATGAGCAGTTCTTC.

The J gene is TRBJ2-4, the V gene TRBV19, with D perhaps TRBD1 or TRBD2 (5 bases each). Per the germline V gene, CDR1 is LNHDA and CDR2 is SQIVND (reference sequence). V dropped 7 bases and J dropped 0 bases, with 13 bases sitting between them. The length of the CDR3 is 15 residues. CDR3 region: CASTSGGPAKNIQYF. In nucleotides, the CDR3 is TGTGCCAGTACCTCTGGGGGTCCAGCCAAAAACATTCAGTACTTC.

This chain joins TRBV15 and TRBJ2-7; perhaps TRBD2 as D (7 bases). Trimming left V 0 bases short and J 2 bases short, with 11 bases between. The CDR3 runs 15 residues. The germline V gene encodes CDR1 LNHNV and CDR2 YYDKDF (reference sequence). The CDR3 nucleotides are TGTGCCACCAGCAGAGAGGGAGGGGGAACCTACGAGCAGTACTTC. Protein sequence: CATSREGGGTYEQYF.